This T cell receptor beta chain emerged from a study of vaccination and CD4 T cells after COVID-19. Treatment here: approximately nine-day PBMC culture with coronavirus spike peptide pools or control peptides (ViraFEST assay). This clonotype was counted between two and nine times. Its target is unknown. The V segment lost 4 bases and the J segment 8 bases; nucleotides outside the gene matches: 6. The CDR3 sequence is 14 residues long. Germline lookup yields CDR1 MGHDK and CDR2 SYGVNS. The Oncomine TCR Beta short-read assay sequenced DNA from cultured CD4+ T cells. TCRdb called the PCR reads again in MiXCR, with one record for every CDR3 protein. This table has 9,500 to 15,000 distinct CDR3 sequences, over 20% appearing once.

Sequencing was performed on CD4+ T cells from blood, cultured in vitro, taken before SARS-CoV-2 vaccination. This chain links TRBV25-1 with TRBJ2-1; TRBD2 matches 9 bases. The receptor's source is a human donor who received a COVID-19 vaccine. The CDR3 nucleotides read TGTGCCAGCAGTGGCACTAGCGGGCGGCATGAGCAGTTCTTC. Protein: CASSGTSGRHEQFF.